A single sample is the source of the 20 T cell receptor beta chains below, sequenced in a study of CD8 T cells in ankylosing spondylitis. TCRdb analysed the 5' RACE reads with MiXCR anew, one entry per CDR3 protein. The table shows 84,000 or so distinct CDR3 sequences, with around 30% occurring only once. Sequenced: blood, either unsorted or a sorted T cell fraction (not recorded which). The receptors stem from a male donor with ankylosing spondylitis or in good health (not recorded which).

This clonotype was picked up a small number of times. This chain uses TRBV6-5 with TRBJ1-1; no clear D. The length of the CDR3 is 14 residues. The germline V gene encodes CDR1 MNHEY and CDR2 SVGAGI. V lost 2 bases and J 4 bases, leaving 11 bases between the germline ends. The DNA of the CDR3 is TGTGCCAGCAGTTACGTCAGGACGGTCACTGAAGCTTTCTTT. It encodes CASSYVRTVTEAFF.

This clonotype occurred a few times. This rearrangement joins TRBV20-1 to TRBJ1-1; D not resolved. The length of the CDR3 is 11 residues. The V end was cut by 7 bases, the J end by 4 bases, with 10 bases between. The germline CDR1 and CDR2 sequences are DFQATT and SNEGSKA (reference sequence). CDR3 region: CSGIYSTEAFF. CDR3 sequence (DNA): TGCAGTGGCATCTACAGCACTGAAGCTTTCTTT.

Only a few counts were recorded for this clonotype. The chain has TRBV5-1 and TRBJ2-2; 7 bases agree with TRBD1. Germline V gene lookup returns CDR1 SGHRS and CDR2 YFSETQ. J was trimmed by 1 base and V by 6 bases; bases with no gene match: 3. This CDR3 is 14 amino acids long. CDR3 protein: CASKGQENTGELFF. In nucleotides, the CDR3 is TGCGCCAGCAAAGGACAGGAGAACACCGGGGAGCTGTTTTTT.

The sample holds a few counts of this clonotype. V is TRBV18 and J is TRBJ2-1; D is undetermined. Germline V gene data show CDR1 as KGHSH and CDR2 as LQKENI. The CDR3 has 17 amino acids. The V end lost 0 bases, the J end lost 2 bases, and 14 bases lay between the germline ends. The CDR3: CASSPPAAGRPYNEQFF. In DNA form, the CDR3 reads TGTGCCAGCTCACCACCGGCGGCTGGCAGACCCTACAATGAGCAGTTCTTC.

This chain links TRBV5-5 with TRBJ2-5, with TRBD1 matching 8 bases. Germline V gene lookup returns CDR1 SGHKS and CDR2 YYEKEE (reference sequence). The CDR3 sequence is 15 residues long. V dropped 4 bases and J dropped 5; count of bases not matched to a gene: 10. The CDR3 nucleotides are TGTGCCAGCAGCACGGCGCCAGGGGGCCGGGAGACCCAGTACTTC. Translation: CASSTAPGGRETQYF.

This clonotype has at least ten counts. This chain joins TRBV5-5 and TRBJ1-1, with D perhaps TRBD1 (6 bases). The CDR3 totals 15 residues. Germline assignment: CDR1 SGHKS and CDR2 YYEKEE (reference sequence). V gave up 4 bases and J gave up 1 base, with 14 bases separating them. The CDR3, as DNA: TGTGCCAGCAGCAGAACGGGACAAAGGAACACTGAAGCTTTCTTT. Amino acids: CASSRTGQRNTEAFF.

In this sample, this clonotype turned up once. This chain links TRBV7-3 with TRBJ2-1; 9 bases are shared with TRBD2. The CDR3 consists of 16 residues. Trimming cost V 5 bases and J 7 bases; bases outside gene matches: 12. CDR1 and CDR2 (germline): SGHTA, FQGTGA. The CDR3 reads CASSKTGGRGFNEQFF. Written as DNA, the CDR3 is TGTGCCAGCAGCAAAACTGGCGGGAGGGGATTTAATGAGCAGTTCTTC.

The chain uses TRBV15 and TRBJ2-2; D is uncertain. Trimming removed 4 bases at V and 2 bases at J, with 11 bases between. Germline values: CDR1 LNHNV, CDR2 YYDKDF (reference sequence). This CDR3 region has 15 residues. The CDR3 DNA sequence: TGTGCCACCAGCAATCGGATTGGAAACACCGGGGAGCTGTTTTTT. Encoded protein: CATSNRIGNTGELFF.

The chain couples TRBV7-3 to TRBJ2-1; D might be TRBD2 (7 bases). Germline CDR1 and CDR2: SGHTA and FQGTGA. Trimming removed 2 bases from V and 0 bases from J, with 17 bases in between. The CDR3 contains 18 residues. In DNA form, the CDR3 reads TGTGCCAGCAGCTTAGGGTTAGGGGCGGGGGCCTCCTACAATGAGCAGTTCTTC. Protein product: CASSLGLGAGASYNEQFF.

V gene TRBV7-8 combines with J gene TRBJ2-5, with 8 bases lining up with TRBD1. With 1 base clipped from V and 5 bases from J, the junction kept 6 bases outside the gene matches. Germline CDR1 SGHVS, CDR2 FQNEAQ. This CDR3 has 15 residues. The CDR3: CASSLDGTGPETQYF. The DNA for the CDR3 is TGTGCCAGCAGCTTAGATGGGACAGGACCGGAGACCCAGTACTTC.

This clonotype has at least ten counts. This CDR3 reads CSAISSGRAYFYEQYF. The CDR3 region has the DNA TGCAGTGCTATATCTAGCGGGAGGGCATACTTTTACGAGCAGTACTTC. The rearrangement joins TRBV20-1 to TRBJ2-7, with TRBD2 identical over 12 bases. Germline lookup yields CDR1 DFQATT and CDR2 SNEGSKA (reference sequence). V was clipped by 4 bases and J by 4 bases; unmatched bases: 11. The CDR3 sequence is 16 residues long.

CDR3 amino acids: CASSFSMGPVNEAFF. CDR3 coding DNA: TGTGCCAGCAGCTTTTCGATGGGGCCCGTTAACGAAGCTTTCTTT. The J gene is TRBJ1-1, the V gene TRBV5-6; D possibly corresponds to TRBD1 (5 bases). The V and J ends lost 2 bases and 8 bases respectively, with 19 bases between them. Germline-derived CDR1 and CDR2 are SGHDT and YYEEEE. The CDR3 spans 15 residues.

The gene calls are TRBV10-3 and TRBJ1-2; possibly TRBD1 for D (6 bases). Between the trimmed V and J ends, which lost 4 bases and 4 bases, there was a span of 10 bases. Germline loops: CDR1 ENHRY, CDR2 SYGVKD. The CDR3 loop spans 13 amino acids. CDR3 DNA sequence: TGTGCCATCAGTGCAGGACAGTCCTATGGCTACACCTTC. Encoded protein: CAISAGQSYGYTF.

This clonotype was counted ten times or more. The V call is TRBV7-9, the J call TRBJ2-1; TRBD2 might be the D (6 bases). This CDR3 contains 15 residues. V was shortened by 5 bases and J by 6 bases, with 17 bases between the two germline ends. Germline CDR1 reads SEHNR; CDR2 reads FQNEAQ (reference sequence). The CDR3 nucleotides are TGTGCCAGCAGCCCTACGGAGGGCGGGATCAATGAGCAGTTCTTC. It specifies CASSPTEGGINEQFF. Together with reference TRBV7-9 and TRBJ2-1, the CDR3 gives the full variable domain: DTGVSQNPRHKITKRGQNVTFRCDPISEHNRLYWYRQTLGQGPEFLTYFQNEAQLEKSRLLSDRFSAERPKGSFSTLEIQRTEQGDSAMYLCASSPTEGGINEQFFGPGTRLTVL.

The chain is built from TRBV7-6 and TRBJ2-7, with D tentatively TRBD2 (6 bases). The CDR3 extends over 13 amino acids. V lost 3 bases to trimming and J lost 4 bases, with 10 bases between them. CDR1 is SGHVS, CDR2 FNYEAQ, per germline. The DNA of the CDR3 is TGTGCCAGCAGCTTCGGGGGAAGGTACGAGCAGTACTTC. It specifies CASSFGGRYEQYF.

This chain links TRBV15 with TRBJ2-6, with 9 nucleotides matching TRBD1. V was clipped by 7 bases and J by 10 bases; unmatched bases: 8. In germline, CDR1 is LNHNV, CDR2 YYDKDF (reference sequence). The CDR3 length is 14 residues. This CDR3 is CATTLSGTGNVLTF. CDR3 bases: TGTGCCACCACATTGTCCGGGACAGGGAACGTCCTGACTTTC.

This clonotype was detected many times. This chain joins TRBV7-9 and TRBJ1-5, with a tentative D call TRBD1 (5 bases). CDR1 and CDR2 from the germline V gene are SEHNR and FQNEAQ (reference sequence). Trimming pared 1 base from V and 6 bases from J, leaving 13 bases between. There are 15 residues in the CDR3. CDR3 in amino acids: CASSLDAAGSQPQHF. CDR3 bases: TGTGCCAGCAGCTTAGATGCGGCAGGGTCTCAGCCCCAGCATTTT.

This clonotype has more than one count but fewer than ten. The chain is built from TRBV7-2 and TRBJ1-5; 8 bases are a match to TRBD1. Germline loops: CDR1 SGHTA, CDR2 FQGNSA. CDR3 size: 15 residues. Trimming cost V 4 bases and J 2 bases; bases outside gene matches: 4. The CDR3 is CASSWPGQGNQPQHF. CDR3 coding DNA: TGTGCCAGCAGCTGGCCGGGACAGGGCAATCAGCCCCAGCATTTT.

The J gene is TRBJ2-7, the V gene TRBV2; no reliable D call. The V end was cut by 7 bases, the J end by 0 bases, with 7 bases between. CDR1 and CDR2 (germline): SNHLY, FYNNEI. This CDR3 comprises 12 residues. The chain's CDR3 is CASKLVSYEQYF. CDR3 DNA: TGTGCCAGCAAGCTGGTCTCCTACGAGCAGTACTTC.

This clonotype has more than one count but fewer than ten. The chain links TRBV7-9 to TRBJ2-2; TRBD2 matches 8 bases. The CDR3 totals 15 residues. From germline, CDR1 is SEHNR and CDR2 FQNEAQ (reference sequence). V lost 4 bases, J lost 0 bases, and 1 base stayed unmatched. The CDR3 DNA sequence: TGTGCCAGCAGCTCGGGAGGGCCGAACACCGGGGAGCTGTTTTTT. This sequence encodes CASSSGGPNTGELFF.